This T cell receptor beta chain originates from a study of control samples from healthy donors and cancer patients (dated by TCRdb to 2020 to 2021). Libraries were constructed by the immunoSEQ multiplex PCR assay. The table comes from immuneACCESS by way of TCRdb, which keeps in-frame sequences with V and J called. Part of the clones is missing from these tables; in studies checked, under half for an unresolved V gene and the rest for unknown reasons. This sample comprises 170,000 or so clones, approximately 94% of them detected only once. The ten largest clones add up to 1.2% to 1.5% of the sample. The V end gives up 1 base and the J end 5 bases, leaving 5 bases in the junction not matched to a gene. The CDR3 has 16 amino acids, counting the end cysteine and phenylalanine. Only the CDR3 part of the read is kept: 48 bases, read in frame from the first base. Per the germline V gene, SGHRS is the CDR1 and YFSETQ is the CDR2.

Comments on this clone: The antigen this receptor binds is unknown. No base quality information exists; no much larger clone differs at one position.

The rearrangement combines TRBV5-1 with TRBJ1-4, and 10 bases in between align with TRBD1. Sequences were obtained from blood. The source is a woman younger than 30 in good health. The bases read TGCGCCAGCAGCTTGTATGCGGGACAGGGGAATGAAAAACTGTTTTTT. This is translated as CASSLYAGQGNEKLFF.